A selection of T cell receptor beta chains follows, all from one sample in a study of T cell responses to AZD1222 COVID-19 vaccine. Profiled with immunoSEQ multiplex PCR; TCRdb holds only in-frame clones, not every one. In the table there are 180,000 or so clones, about 90% of which are singletons. The sample consisted of peripheral blood, taken 28 days after the second AZD1222 dose. The receptor set was obtained from an adult who received the AZD1222 COVID-19 vaccine. The CDR3 runs from the conserved cysteine through the conserved F or W. A D gene is named only where the DNA matches it firmly. Size tells how often a clone was seen (once, few, many) or the class of an expanded clone, and some rows leave it out.

v_gene,d_gene,abundance,j_gene,CDR3nt,CDR3aa
TRBV6-5,-,-,TRBJ1-6,TGTGCCAGCAGTTACTCGAAGTCCAATTCACCCCTCCACTTT,CASSYSKSNSPLHF
TRBV7-2,TRBD1,-,TRBJ1-3,TGTGCCAGCAGCTGGGACAGTGGAAACACCATATATTTT,CASSWDSGNTIYF
TRBV25-1,TRBD1,-,TRBJ1-2,TGTGCCAGCTATCAGGGGGCGAGTGGCTACACCTTC,CASYQGASGYTF
TRBV6-1,TRBD1,-,TRBJ2-7,TGTGCCAGCAGTGAAGGGGCCGGGACAGGGGCTTACGAGCAGTACTTC,CASSEGAGTGAYEQYF
TRBV6-5,-,-,TRBJ1-5,TGTGCCAGCAGTTATTTTCCGGGTCAGCCCCAGCATTTT,CASSYFPGQPQHF
TRBV2,TRBD1,-,TRBJ1-2,TGTGCCAGCAGTGAGGGGACAGCCCACTATGGCTACACCTTC,CASSEGTAHYGYTF
TRBV7-3,TRBD1,-,TRBJ2-1,TGTGCCAGCAGCCAATCCGGGACAGGGTTGAATGAGCAGTTCTTC,CASSQSGTGLNEQFF
TRBV9,TRBD2,-,TRBJ2-2,TGTGCCAGCAGCGTCCTTGGGACTAGCGGATTATCCGGGGAGCTGTTTTTT,CASSVLGTSGLSGELFF
TRBV6-2/TRBV6-3,-,-,TRBJ2-5,TGTGCCAGCAGTTACCCCTACGGGGCCCGGGAGACCCAGTACTTC,CASSYPYGARETQYF
TRBV19,TRBD2,-,TRBJ2-1,TGTGCCAGTAGTCCGGGACTAGCGGCCAATGAGCAGTTCTTC,CASSPGLAANEQFF
TRBV5-6,TRBD2,-,TRBJ2-7,TGTGCCAGCAGCAGCACTAGCGGCTCCTACGAGCAGTACTTC,CASSSTSGSYEQYF
TRBV9,TRBD2,-,TRBJ2-7,TGTGCCAGCAGCGTGACTAGCGGACCATACGAGCAGTACTTC,CASSVTSGPYEQYF
TRBV12-5,TRBD1,-,TRBJ1-2,TGTGCTAGTGGTTTGGTCCTGGACAGGGAGACCTCAAGCGGCTACACCTTC,CASGLVLDRETSSGYTF
TRBV7-3,-,-,TRBJ2-7,TGTGCCAGCAGCCTTATCTCCCGAGGACCGAGCTACGAGCAGTACTTC,CASSLISRGPSYEQYF
TRBV7-8,-,-,TRBJ1-3,TGTGCCAGCAGCACGCAAACAGGGATAGGCACCATATATTTT,CASSTQTGIGTIYF
TRBV29-1,TRBD1,once,TRBJ2-7,TGCAGCTATCGGGACAGGGTCTTCAACGAGCAGTACTTC,CSYRDRVFNEQYF
TRBV19,-,-,TRBJ2-1,TGTGCCTGTAGGAACCGGGATGAGCAGTTCTTC,CACRNRDEQFF
TRBV3-1/TRBV3-2,-,-,TRBJ1-3,TGTGCCAGCAGTAATGGAAACACCATATATTTT,CASSNGNTIYF
TRBV28,-,-,TRBJ2-7,TGTGCCAGCAGTTTATACGACTTCACTGGCGAGCAGTACTTC,CASSLYDFTGEQYF
TRBV7-3,-,-,TRBJ2-5,TGTGCCAGCAGCCCGGGACTGGCCCTAGGGGGAGAGACCCAGTACTTC,CASSPGLALGGETQYF
TRBV6-5,TRBD1,-,TRBJ2-1,TGTGCCAGCAGCATAACCGGGACAGGGGGCAATGAGCAGTTCTTC,CASSITGTGGNEQFF
TRBV10-2,-,-,TRBJ2-1,TGCGCCAGCAGGGCAGAGTCCTACAATGAGCAGTTCTTC,CASRAESYNEQFF
TRBV5-1,TRBD2,-,TRBJ2-7,TGCGCCAGCAGCCTTAGCGGGAGGGCCAACGAGCAGTACTTC,CASSLSGRANEQYF
TRBV6-4,TRBD2,-,TRBJ2-7,TGTGCCAGCAGTGTAGAAGCGGGAGGGCCGTACGAGCAGTACTTC,CASSVEAGGPYEQYF
TRBV6-5,TRBD1,-,TRBJ1-6,TGTGCCAGCAGCAGACAGGGCCCTTGTTGTACCCTCCACTTT,CASSRQGPCCTLHF
TRBV4-2,TRBD2,-,TRBJ2-3,TGTGCCAGCAGCCAAGAGACTACTAGCGGGAGAACTAGCACAGATACGCAGTATTTT,CASSQETTSGRTSTDTQYF
TRBV6-5,-,-,TRBJ1-3,TGTGCCAGCACTCAACAGGTGTCGACAGGAAACACCATATATTTT,CASTQQVSTGNTIYF
TRBV29-1,-,-,TRBJ1-2,TGCAGCGTGCGGGCGGGGTATGGCTACACCTTC,CSVRAGYGYTF
TRBV11-2,TRBD2,-,TRBJ2-7,TGTGCCAGCAGCTTAGAACGACTAGCGGAAGGCTCCTACGAGCAGTACTTC,CASSLERLAEGSYEQYF
TRBV6-2/TRBV6-3,-,-,TRBJ2-3,TGTGCCAGCAGCTTAGAGGGAGATACGCAGTATTTT,CASSLEGDTQYF
TRBV30,-,once,TRBJ1-1,TGTGCCTGGAGTGGGACAATCATCAGGACTGAAGCTTTCTTT,CAWSGTIIRTEAFF
TRBV30,-,-,TRBJ1-2,TGTGCCTGGAGTGTATTTGGGGGGGGTGGCTACACCTTC,CAWSVFGGGGYTF
TRBV18,TRBD1,-,TRBJ2-5,TGTGCCAGCTCACCATTGGGACAGCAAGAGACCCAGTACTTC,CASSPLGQQETQYF
TRBV6-5,-,-,TRBJ2-7,TGTGCCAGCAGTCTTGACAGATCTTACGAGCAGTACTTC,CASSLDRSYEQYF
TRBV7-8,-,-,TRBJ1-1,TGTGCCAGCCGAAATCTCAGGGGGAACACTGAAGCTTTCTTT,CASRNLRGNTEAFF
TRBV6-2/TRBV6-3,-,-,TRBJ2-1,TGTGCCAGCAGCCCCTTAGGCCTCTCCTACAATGAGCAGTTCTTC,CASSPLGLSYNEQFF
TRBV4-1,-,-,TRBJ2-1,TGCGCCAGCAGCCAAGAGCCTGTCTACAATGAGCAGTTCTTC,CASSQEPVYNEQFF
TRBV9,-,-,TRBJ2-2,TGTGCCAGCAGCCCCCTCCGGGCCCGAGGTACCGGGGAGCTGTTTTTT,CASSPLRARGTGELFF
TRBV18,TRBD1,-,TRBJ2-7,TGTGCCAGCTCACGGGCTGAGGGGACAGGCGAGCAGTACTTC,CASSRAEGTGEQYF
TRBV4-1,TRBD1,-,TRBJ1-4,TGCGCCAGCAGCCGGACAGGGTCTGAAAAACTGTTTTTT,CASSRTGSEKLFF
TRBV3-1/TRBV3-2,-,-,TRBJ1-4,TGTGCCAGCAGAATCAAGAATGAAAAACTGTTTTTT,CASRIKNEKLFF
TRBV10-3,-,-,TRBJ2-2,TGTGCCATCAGCCCCGCAGGCAGCTCGAACACCGGGGAGCTGTTTTTT,CAISPAGSSNTGELFF
TRBV27,TRBD1,once,TRBJ1-2,TGTGCCAGCCGGCAAACGGGACAGGACCTATTCGGCTACACCTTC,CASRQTGQDLFGYTF
TRBV6-5,TRBD2,-,TRBJ2-2,TGTGCCAGCGGGGGGGAACTTCCGAACACCGGGGAGCTGTTTTTT,CASGGELPNTGELFF
TRBV10-3,TRBD1,few,TRBJ2-2,TGTGCCACCGGACAGGGTTACACCGGGGAGCTGTTTTTT,CATGQGYTGELFF
TRBV9,-,few,TRBJ1-1,TGTGCCAGCAGCGCACAGGGAGAGTGGGCTGAAGCTTTCTTT,CASSAQGEWAEAFF
TRBV30,-,-,TRBJ2-1,TGTGCCTGGAGCCATGTCCATAGTGAGCAGTTCTTC,CAWSHVHSEQFF
TRBV9,-,-,TRBJ2-3,TGTGCCAGCAGCCTTGGAAACCTACAGGATACGCAGTATTTT,CASSLGNLQDTQYF